This passage covers 21 T cell receptor beta chains from one sample sequenced in a study of vaccination and CD4 T cells after COVID-19. Scientists ran DNA taken from cultured CD4+ T cells through the Oncomine TCR Beta short-read assay for sequencing. In TCRdb, the PCR reads were re-called with MiXCR into one record per CDR3 protein. In the table there are approximately 12,000 distinct CDR3 sequences, 60% of which are singletons. The treatment: approximately 9-day PBMC culture with coronavirus spike peptide pools or control peptides (ViraFEST assay). Their cognate antigens are unknown. Sequencing input: CD4+ T cells from blood, cultured in vitro. All receptors derive from a human donor who had recovered from COVID-19.

The J gene is TRBJ1-3, the V gene TRBV29-1, with unresolved D. The germline gives CDR1 SQVTM, CDR2 ANQGSEA. V lost 7 bases and J lost 0, with 7 bases in between. CDR3 length equals 12 residues. CDR3 protein: CSAGSSGNTIYF. In nucleotides, the CDR3 is TGCAGCGCGGGGAGCTCTGGAAACACCATATATTTT.

The V gene is TRBV6-2 or TRBV6-3, the J gene TRBJ1-5, with a tentative D call TRBD1 (5 bases). This CDR3 region has 14 residues. V was trimmed by 6 bases and J by 4 bases, leaving 13 bases between them. Germline assignment: CDR1 MNHEY and CDR2 SVGEGT. The CDR3 is CASSDRTMNQPQHF. The CDR3 bases are TGTGCCAGCAGCGACAGAACAATGAATCAGCCCCAGCATTTT.

This clonotype turned up a few times. This rearrangement joins TRBV20-1 to TRBJ1-5, with TRBD1 matching 10 bases. The CDR3 length is 14 residues. Germline V lookup: CDR1 DFQATT, CDR2 SNEGSKA (reference sequence). Trimming took 2 bases from V and 7 from J; bases not matched to a gene: 5. CDR3 sequence (DNA): TGCAGTGCTAGAACGGGACAGGGGCGCCAGCCCCAGCATTTT. Protein sequence: CSARTGQGRQPQHF.

The chain recombines TRBV28 with TRBJ2-2, with D possibly being TRBD2 (5 bases). The CDR3 has 15 amino acids. Germline V gives CDR1 MDHEN, CDR2 SYDVKM. Trimming cost V 8 bases and J 1 base, with 14 bases left between them. CDR3 residues: CASGVLVRNTGELFF. For the CDR3, the DNA is TGTGCCAGCGGAGTACTAGTGCGGAACACCGGGGAGCTGTTTTTT.

The chain recombines TRBV7-2 with TRBJ2-1, with 8 bases aligning to TRBD1. V shed 1 base and J 5 bases; nucleotides not matched to a gene: 4. The CDR3 loop spans 15 amino acids. The V gene's germline CDR1 is SGHTA and CDR2 FQGNSA. The CDR3 here is CASSLVARGHNEQFF. The CDR3 bases are TGTGCCAGCAGCTTAGTCGCCAGGGGGCACAATGAGCAGTTCTTC.

This clonotype was recorded a few times. For the CDR3, the DNA is TGTGCCAGCAGTTTCGGGACAGGGGGCTACGGCTACACCTTC. Encoded protein: CASSFGTGGYGYTF. The chain recombines TRBV27 with TRBJ1-2; 12 bases line up with TRBD1. CDR1 and CDR2 from the germline V gene are MNHEY and SMNVEV (reference sequence). V shed 3 bases, J shed 8 bases, and the junction held 4 bases outside the gene matches. The CDR3 totals 14 residues.

This chain links TRBV20-1 with TRBJ2-5, with a weak D call TRBD2 (6 bases). Deletions cut 5 bases from V and 1 base from J, with 11 bases between. The CDR3 is 13 amino acids. Germline-derived CDR1 and CDR2 are DFQATT and SNEGSKA (reference sequence). This CDR3 reads CSASGTAQETQYF. CDR3 sequence (DNA): TGCAGTGCTTCTGGGACTGCCCAAGAGACCCAGTACTTC.

The J gene is TRBJ2-7, the V gene TRBV15, with D maybe TRBD2 (7 bases). From germline, CDR1 is LNHNV and CDR2 YYDKDF (reference sequence). Deletions cut 1 base from V and 5 bases from J, with 15 bases between. The length of the CDR3 is 15 residues. CDR3 protein: CATSRGEGDVDEQYF. CDR3 sequence (DNA): TGTGCCACCAGCAGAGGGGAGGGGGATGTGGACGAGCAGTACTTC.

The chain joins TRBV6-1 to TRBJ2-5; 15 nucleotides align to TRBD2. This CDR3 has 16 amino acids. CDR1 and CDR2 (germline): MNHNS, SASEGT. The ends lost 5 bases at V and 7 bases at J; junction bases unmatched: 8. CDR3 loop: CASSRQPGLAGGTQYF. DNA for the CDR3: TGTGCCAGCAGTAGACAGCCGGGACTAGCGGGAGGGACCCAGTACTTC.

The CDR3 DNA is TGTGCCAGCCGGCGTAGCCCTGGGTTCGAGCAGTACTTC. It yields the protein CASRRSPGFEQYF. This chain uses TRBV2 with TRBJ2-7; D ambiguous. CDR1 and CDR2 from the germline V gene are SNHLY and FYNNEI. V lost 8 bases to trimming and J lost 6 bases, with 17 bases between them. The CDR3 runs to 13 residues.

The rearrangement joins TRBV20-1 to TRBJ1-1; D is undetermined. The CDR3 extends over 11 amino acids. Per germline, CDR1 DFQATT and CDR2 SNEGSKA (reference sequence). V was cut by 7 bases and J by 1 base, with 7 bases left in between. The CDR3 bases are TGCAGTGGGGCGGCGAACACTGAAGCTTTCTTT. Its translation: CSGAANTEAFF.

The gene calls are TRBV5-4 and TRBJ2-3; 7 bases are shared with TRBD2. Per the germline V gene, CDR1 is SGHNT and CDR2 is YYREEE (reference sequence). The CDR3 runs to 15 residues. J gave up 2 bases and V 2 bases, and 5 bases lay outside the gene matches. The CDR3 DNA sequence: TGTGCCAGCAGCTTTGTGAGCGGGGTCACAGATACGCAGTATTTT. The encoded protein is CASSFVSGVTDTQYF.

CDR3 DNA: TGTGCCAGCAGCTCATTCGGGACAGTGAACACCGGGGAGCTGTTTTTT. Translating gives CASSSFGTVNTGELFF. The chain links TRBV7-2 to TRBJ2-2; TRBD1 agrees at 7 bases. Germline CDR1 is SGHTA and CDR2 is FQGNSA. The CDR3 totals 16 residues. V shed 4 bases and J 1 base; nucleotides not matched to a gene: 6.

The J gene is TRBJ1-1, the V gene TRBV2; D perhaps matches TRBD1 (5 bases). V lost 6 bases and J 11 bases, leaving 25 bases between the germline ends. In germline, CDR1 is SNHLY, CDR2 FYNNEI. This CDR3 is built from 15 residues. CDR3 in DNA: TGTGCCAGCAGCCCAGGCGCAGGGAGGGGCTACGGGGCTTTCTTT. It codes for CASSPGAGRGYGAFF. Filled out from reference TRBV2 and TRBJ1-1, the complete variable domain reads EPEVTQTPSHQVTQMGQEVILRCVPISNHLYFYWYRQILGQKVEFLVSFYNNEISEKSEIFDDQFSVERPDGSNFTLKIRSTKLEDSAMYFCASSPGAGRGYGAFFGQGTRLTVV.

About this clonotype itself: This may be a read error: a much more frequent sequence differs by one nucleotide. V is TRBV20-1 and J is TRBJ1-2; possible D gene TRBD1, 5 bases. Germline assignment: CDR1 DFQATT and CDR2 SNEGSKA (reference sequence). With 2 bases removed from V and 5 bases from J, the gap between germline ends came to 9 bases. This CDR3 is built from 12 residues. In DNA form, the CDR3 reads TGCAGTGCTAGAAAGGGGAATTATGGCTACACCTTC. This encodes CSARKGNYGYTF.

The chain links TRBV7-2 to TRBJ2-2, with D maybe TRBD2 (5 bases). The germline V gene encodes CDR1 SGHTA and CDR2 FQGNSA. The CDR3 is 14 residues long. V dropped 2 bases and J dropped 4 bases, with 8 bases sitting between them. For the CDR3, the DNA is TGTGCCAGCAGCTTATTCCGGGGCACCGGGGAGCTGTTTTTT. Amino acids: CASSLFRGTGELFF.

This chain links TRBV18 with TRBJ1-2, with D hard to call. V gave up 3 bases and J gave up 6 bases, with 11 bases separating them. The CDR3 runs to 13 residues. Germline V CDR1 and CDR2: KGHSH, LQKENI. Here the CDR3 reads CASSPSYDNGYTF. The CDR3 DNA reads TGTGCCAGCTCACCCTCTTACGACAATGGCTACACCTTC.

The J gene is TRBJ1-1, the V gene TRBV28; 9 nucleotides line up with TRBD1. Germline CDR1 and CDR2: MDHEN and SYDVKM. The CDR3 has 15 residues. V lost 2 bases and J lost 5; bases outside the gene matches: 6. The CDR3 reads CASSLGGQGGTEAFF. In DNA form, the CDR3 reads TGTGCCAGCAGTTTAGGGGGACAGGGAGGTACTGAAGCTTTCTTT.

The chain uses TRBV19 and TRBJ1-1, with a tentative D call TRBD1 (5 bases). Germline-derived CDR1 and CDR2 are LNHDA and SQIVND (reference sequence). The CDR3 loop spans 14 amino acids. V was shortened by 7 bases and J by 3 bases, with 15 bases between the two germline ends. The CDR3 bases are TGTGCCAGTACCTCCAGGGATTCGGACACTGAAGCTTTCTTT. It is translated as CASTSRDSDTEAFF.

The genes are TRBV6-1 and TRBJ2-7; D call uncertain. With 6 bases removed from V and 2 bases from J, the gap between germline ends came to 14 bases. Germline CDR1 reads MNHNS; CDR2 reads SASEGT. The CDR3 has 14 residues. Here the CDR3 reads CASSQRVGAYEQYF. CDR3 nucleotide sequence: TGTGCCAGCAGCCAAAGGGTCGGCGCCTACGAGCAGTACTTC.

The CDR3 is CSARWEGLAGLTDTQYF. CDR3 nucleotides: TGCAGTGCGAGATGGGAGGGACTAGCGGGCCTCACAGATACGCAGTATTTT. The chain links TRBV20-1 to TRBJ2-3; 12 bases agree with TRBD2. The trim removed 6 bases at V and 2 bases at J, leaving 12 bases unmatched. Germline V gene lookup returns CDR1 DFQATT and CDR2 SNEGSKA (reference sequence). This CDR3 has 17 residues.